The entry below describes one T cell receptor (beta chain). The CDR3 sequence is 15 residues long. V gave up 6 bases and J gave up 6 bases; unmatched junction bases: 7. CDR1 is MNHEY, CDR2 SVGAGI, per germline. As originally analysed: Nucleated cell counts were estimated from reference gene primer amplification. TCRdb's copy holds only in-frame clones and misses some; the assay was immunoSEQ multiplex PCR. Clone size and V and J calls were adopted from that table, with D and trimming inferred from the DNA. The sample has some 300,000 clones, around 90% seen once; the top ten hold more than 0.85%. The data were obtained in a study of blood T cell repertoires in COVID-19. Study overall: The United States, Italy and Spain were the sources of the acute and convalescent COVID-19 samples. T cells, B-cell-depleted T cells, or PBMCs supplied cDNA or gDNA.

Patients from Seattle were sampled longitudinally, starting during active infection. The V and J genes are TRBV6-5 and TRBJ2-7; 14 bases are a match to TRBD2. The receptor was isolated from a woman aged 40 to 50 with COVID-19, enrolled during active disease. Specimen: peripheral blood. CDR3 region: CASRTVGLAGGEQYF. For the CDR3, the DNA is TGTGCCAGCAGAACCGTTGGACTAGCGGGGGGCGAGCAGTACTTC.